Listed here are 19 T cell receptor beta chains from one sample, sequenced in a study of control samples from healthy donors and cancer patients (dated by TCRdb to 2020 to 2022). Receptors were amplified or captured by the immunoSEQ multiplex PCR assay. Not all clones reach the TCRdb copy of this immuneACCESS table, which keeps in-frame sequences only. Checked studies attribute under half of the gap to unresolved V genes and leave the rest unexplained. This sample has 150,000 to 180,000 clones in its table, and 93% of those were observed once. The biggest ten clones account for under 2.5% of the sample. Sequenced: blood. The source is a man aged 50 or older in good health.

This sequence joins TRBV11-3 and TRBJ1-5; 8 nucleotides match TRBD1. Germline CDR1 is SGHNT and CDR2 is YENEEA. CDR3 length equals 15 residues. V lost 5 bases, J lost 1 base, and 4 bases stayed unmatched. The CDR3 loop is CASSRGQASNQPQHF. The CDR3 DNA follows: TGTGCCAGCAGCCGGGGACAGGCAAGCAATCAGCCCCAGCATTTT.

The CDR3 DNA is TGCGCCAGCAGTGAGTCGGGGAGGGTGTCGACCCAGTACTTC. Translation: CASSESGRVSTQYF. This chain connects TRBV10-2 to TRBJ2-5, with 7 bases identical to TRBD2. The CDR3 has 14 amino acids. V gave up 0 bases and J gave up 7 bases; unmatched junction bases: 5. Per the germline V gene, CDR1 is WSHSY and CDR2 is SAAADI.

The CDR3: CASRSQGRLYNEQFF. CDR3 in DNA: TGTGCCAGCAGGAGTCAGGGTCGGCTTTACAATGAGCAGTTCTTC. The chain has TRBV14 and TRBJ2-1, with a tentative D call TRBD1 (5 bases). The CDR3 runs 15 residues. Trimming removed 6 bases at V and 4 bases at J, with 16 bases between. Germline CDR1 reads SGHDN; CDR2 reads FVKESK.

The chain combines TRBV15 with TRBJ2-7; 10 bases agree with TRBD2. The V gene end was trimmed by 3 bases and the J gene end by 5 bases; junction bases not matched to a gene: 13. CDR1 is LNHNV and CDR2 is YYDKDF in the germline V gene (reference sequence). There are 17 residues in the CDR3. The CDR3 reads CATSRGLSGRAGDEQYF. DNA for the CDR3: TGTGCCACCAGCAGGGGGCTGAGCGGGAGGGCCGGGGACGAGCAGTACTTC.

The chain employs TRBV7-2 and TRBJ2-7, with a tentative D call TRBD2 (6 bases). Trimming shortened V by 4 bases and J by 0 bases, and 13 bases separated the two germline ends. The CDR3 spans 15 residues. From germline, CDR1 is SGHTA and CDR2 FQGNSA. The CDR3 bases are TGTGCCAGCAGCTCCCCGGGACTGAGCTCCTACGAGCAGTACTTC. Its translation: CASSSPGLSSYEQYF.

The chain recombines TRBV19 with TRBJ2-1, with D perhaps TRBD2 (6 bases). CDR3 size: 14 residues. In germline, CDR1 is LNHDA, CDR2 SQIVND (reference sequence). With 2 bases removed from V and 13 bases from J, the gap between germline ends came to 18 bases. The DNA of the CDR3 is TGTGCCAGTAGTATAAGAGCGGGCGCCGGGCCACAGTTCTTC. This gives the protein CASSIRAGAGPQFF.

V and J are TRBV12-3 or TRBV12-4 and TRBJ1-4; D not certain. The ends were cut back, 5 bases at V and 10 bases at J, with 14 bases in the middle. There are 13 residues in the CDR3. The chain's CDR3 is CASSQRPAGKLFF. The CDR3 DNA follows: TGTGCCAGCAGTCAAAGACCCGCGGGAAAACTGTTTTTT.

DNA of the CDR3: TGTGCCAGCAGTTTCTACCGGGACAGGGGCAATTCACCCCTCCACTTT. Translated: CASSFYRDRGNSPLHF. The chain uses TRBV27 and TRBJ1-6; the match to TRBD1 covers 10 bases. The V segment lost 3 bases and the J segment 7 bases; nucleotides outside the gene matches: 6. The CDR3 loop spans 16 amino acids. From germline, CDR1 is MNHEY and CDR2 SMNVEV (reference sequence).

The genes are TRBV24-1 and TRBJ2-7, with D possibly TRBD2 on 6 matching bases. The V gene's germline CDR1 is KGHDR and CDR2 SFDVKD. The CDR3 consists of 12 residues. The V and J ends lost 9 bases and 2 bases respectively, with 10 bases between them. The CDR3 region has the DNA TGTGCCACCCGGACTAAAACCTACGAGCAGTACTTC. Residues: CATRTKTYEQYF.

The chain has TRBV7-2 and TRBJ1-5; D remains ambiguous. CDR3 length: 14 amino acids. V gave up 5 bases and J gave up 2 bases, with 10 bases separating them. Per the germline V gene, CDR1 is SGHTA and CDR2 is FQGNSA. In nucleotides, the CDR3 is TGTGCCAGCAGCGTACAAGAGGGCAATCAGCCCCAGCATTTT. Amino acids: CASSVQEGNQPQHF.

This clone was picked up one time. The chain is built from TRBV28 and TRBJ2-7; D is possibly TRBD2 (6 bases). Trimming took 4 bases from V and 0 from J, leaving 25 bases between them. Germline V lookup: CDR1 MDHEN, CDR2 SYDVKM. The CDR3 is 19 amino acids. CDR3 protein: CASSSIPLIGGGSSYEQYF. The CDR3 region has the DNA TGTGCCAGCAGTTCCATTCCCCTAATTGGCGGAGGGAGCTCCTACGAGCAGTACTTC.

The chain links TRBV5-1 to TRBJ2-4; 11 bases align to TRBD1. This CDR3 region has 14 residues. Germline V gene sequence: CDR1 SGHRS, CDR2 YFSETQ. The V segment lost 4 bases and the J segment 7 bases; nucleotides outside the gene matches: 4. CDR3: CASSTGTGGNIQYF. In nucleotides, the CDR3 is TGCGCCAGCAGCACCGGGACAGGGGGTAACATTCAGTACTTC.

J is TRBJ2-1 and V is TRBV5-1, with TRBD2 matching over 10 bases. The ends lost 2 bases at V and 6 bases at J; junction bases unmatched: 8. Germline values: CDR1 SGHRS, CDR2 YFSETQ. The CDR3 covers 16 residues. CDR3 region: CASSFPTSGKVNEQFF. CDR3 nucleotide sequence: TGCGCCAGCAGCTTCCCAACTAGCGGGAAGGTCAATGAGCAGTTCTTC.

V gene TRBV15 combines with J gene TRBJ2-4; D ambiguous. Between the trimmed V and J ends, which lost 0 bases and 11 bases, there was a span of 17 bases. The CDR3 has 15 residues. Germline values: CDR1 LNHNV, CDR2 YYDKDF (reference sequence). The CDR3 bases are TGTGCCACCAGCAGAGATCTACTCGGCCCCACAGTTCAGTACTTC. Its translation is CATSRDLLGPTVQYF.

The chain is built from TRBV24-1 and TRBJ2-3; TRBD1 is a possible D gene (5 bases). The CDR3 runs 16 residues. The germline V gene encodes CDR1 KGHDR and CDR2 SFDVKD. V was trimmed by 4 bases and J by 1 base, leaving 14 bases between them. This CDR3 reads CATSEARQIRTDTQYF. DNA for the CDR3: TGTGCCACCAGTGAGGCACGACAGATTCGCACAGATACGCAGTATTTT.

CDR3 sequence (DNA): TGTGCCAGCAGCTCCTGGACAGGGCAGGAGGAGACCCAGTACTTC. It codes for CASSSWTGQEETQYF. The V and J genes are TRBV27 and TRBJ2-5; 8 bases map to TRBD1. This CDR3 contains 15 residues. With V trimmed by 6 bases and J by 5 bases, 11 bases remained unmatched. Germline CDR1 is MNHEY and CDR2 is SMNVEV (reference sequence).

CDR3 in amino acids: CASSPAQGSSNEQFF. DNA of the CDR3: TGTGCCAGCTCACCAGCACAGGGGAGCTCCAATGAGCAGTTCTTC. The chain combines TRBV18 with TRBJ2-1; 7 bases are shared with TRBD1. The junction had 7 bases not matched to a gene; V was cut back by 2 bases and J by 6 bases. Germline V gene data show CDR1 as KGHSH and CDR2 as LQKENI. This CDR3 has 15 residues. The full variable domain, with the rest looked up from reference TRBV18 and TRBJ2-1, is NAGVMQNPRHLVRRRGQEARLRCSPMKGHSHVYWYRQLPEEGLKFMVYLQKENIIDESGMPKERFSAEFPKEGPSILRIQQVVRGDSAAYFCASSPAQGSSNEQFFGPGTRLTVL.

This clone occurred once. V is TRBV11-2 and J is TRBJ2-1; D may be TRBD1 or TRBD2 (5 bases each). V was clipped by 3 bases and J by 6 bases, with 15 bases between them. The CDR3 contains 15 residues. Germline lookup yields CDR1 SGHAT and CDR2 FQNNGV. The CDR3 spells CASSFTQGVVNEQFF. DNA of the CDR3: TGTGCCAGCAGCTTCACCCAGGGAGTGGTCAATGAGCAGTTCTTC.

The chain links TRBV11-2 to TRBJ2-1; 14 nucleotides match TRBD2. CDR3 length: 14 amino acids. J was trimmed by 15 bases and V by 5 bases; bases with no gene match: 9. Germline CDR1 and CDR2: SGHAT and FQNNGV. DNA for the CDR3: TGTGCCAGCAGCCCGACGGGACTAGCGGGAGTCGGGTTCTTC. It encodes CASSPTGLAGVGFF.